The rows below give T cell receptor beta chains drawn from one sample of a study of cytomegalovirus exposure and HLA in healthy donors. Produced via immunoSEQ multiplex PCR; TCRdb's table is partial and in-frame only. The sample lists 35,000 to 55,000 clones; roughly 77% were seen once. The specimen sequenced was PBMCs. Every receptor here comes from a man between 25 and 39 years old in good health and CMV-seronegative. Each CDR3 is given with its conserved first and last residue. A D gene is named only where the DNA matches it firmly. For some rows the clone size is stated as once, few or many, or as a class when expanded; others skip it.

TRBJ2-7 | NA | TRBV7-8 | NA | CASSQDSYEQYF | TGTGCCAGCAGCCAGGACAGCTACGAGCAGTACTTC
TRBJ2-5 | TRBD1 | TRBV11-2 | NA | CASSSYRGQSQETQYF | TGTGCCAGCAGCTCCTACAGGGGGCAAAGCCAAGAGACCCAGTACTTC
TRBJ2-1 | NA | TRBV7-2 | NA | CASSFPVKSGRSSYNEQFF | TGTGCCAGCAGCTTCCCGGTTAAGAGCGGGCGAAGCTCCTACAATGAGCAGTTCTTC
TRBJ2-5 | NA | TRBV7-9 | NA | CASSYGGSGETQYF | TGTGCCAGCAGCTATGGGGGGTCAGGGGAGACCCAGTACTTC
TRBJ2-2 | TRBD1 | TRBV10-2 | NA | CASSSQGGRWNTGELFF | TGCGCCAGCAGTTCACAGGGGGGCCGCTGGAACACCGGGGAGCTGTTTTTT
TRBJ1-4 | NA | TRBV4-3 | few | CASSQPGTPATNEKLFF | TGCGCCAGCAGCCAACCAGGGACACCGGCAACTAATGAAAAACTGTTTTTT
TRBJ1-5 | NA | TRBV7-8 | once | CASSLGWGGSRPQHF | TGTGCCAGCAGCTTAGGGTGGGGGGGATCTCGGCCCCAGCATTTT
TRBJ2-1 | NA | TRBV20-1 | NA | CSARDREEEFF | TGCAGTGCTAGAGATAGGGAGGAGGAGTTCTTC
TRBJ2-7 | NA | TRBV7-2 | few | CASSLGAYEQYF | TGTGCCAGCAGCTTAGGGGCCTACGAGCAGTACTTC
TRBJ2-7 | NA | TRBV19 | NA | CASSIGTTYEQYF | TGTGCCAGTAGTATAGGGACAACCTACGAGCAGTACTTC
TRBJ2-5 | TRBD2 | TRBV7-8 | few | CASSLGSAGGGPGETQYF | TGTGCCAGCAGCTTAGGTTCGGCGGGAGGGGGGCCTGGAGAGACCCAGTACTTC
TRBJ1-5 | TRBD1 | TRBV27 | NA | CASSFTGTGNQPQHF | TGTGCCAGCAGTTTTACGGGGACAGGGAATCAGCCCCAGCATTTT
TRBJ2-3 | TRBD1 | TRBV7-9 | NA | CASSLLTGGADTQYF | TGTGCCAGCAGCTTATTGACAGGGGGCGCAGATACGCAGTATTTT
TRBJ2-1 | NA | TRBV7-2 | NA | CASSPLYEQFF | TGTGCCAGCAGCCCTCTGTATGAGCAGTTCTTC
TRBJ2-7 | TRBD1 | TRBV5-8 | once | CASSLWTGGRDEQYF | TGTGCCAGCAGCCTATGGACAGGGGGCCGCGACGAGCAGTACTTC
TRBJ2-3 | NA | TRBV13 | few | CASSERGLTDTQYF | TGTGCCAGCAGCGAACGGGGACTCACAGATACGCAGTATTTT
TRBJ2-7 | NA | TRBV27 | NA | CASSLFSSSSYEQYF | TGTGCCAGCAGTTTATTTTCTTCCAGCTCCTACGAGCAGTACTTC
TRBJ1-1 | TRBD1 | TRBV7-2 | NA | CASSAWDRGNTEAFF | TGTGCCAGCAGCGCCTGGGACAGGGGGAACACTGAAGCTTTCTTT
TRBJ2-7 | TRBD2 | TRBV28 | NA | CASSLLSGRAPYEQYF | TGTGCCAGCAGTTTATTGAGCGGGAGGGCCCCCTACGAGCAGTACTTC
TRBJ2-3 | TRBD2 | TRBV2 | NA | CASLLAGDTQYF | TGTGCCAGCTTACTAGCGGGGGATACGCAGTATTTT
TRBJ1-5 | NA | TRBV10-2 | NA | CASSEGQSNQPQHF | TGCGCCAGCAGTGAGGGGCAAAGCAATCAGCCCCAGCATTTT
TRBJ2-1 | TRBD2 | TRBV27 | NA | CASGLADNEQFF | TGTGCCAGTGGACTAGCGGACAATGAGCAGTTCTTC
TRBJ1-1 | NA | TRBV13 | few | CASSPSGQTPTTEAFF | TGTGCCAGCAGCCCGAGCGGCCAGACTCCTACCACTGAAGCTTTCTTT
TRBJ2-1 | TRBD2 | TRBV7-9 | NA | CASSSGLAGVIYNEQFF | TGTGCCAGCAGCTCGGGACTAGCGGGAGTAATCTACAATGAGCAGTTCTTC
TRBJ2-7 | TRBD2 | TRBV7-9 | few | CASSAELAGVAEQYF | TGTGCCAGCAGCGCAGAACTAGCGGGAGTTGCCGAGCAGTACTTC
TRBJ1-4 | NA | TRBV7-9 | NA | CASSLVARSNEKLFF | TGTGCCAGCAGCTTAGTTGCTAGATCTAATGAAAAACTGTTTTTT
TRBJ1-1 | TRBD1 | TRBV2 | NA | CASSETETGVRNTEAFF | TGTGCCAGCAGCGAGACCGAAACAGGGGTTCGGAACACTGAAGCTTTCTTT
TRBJ2-7 | NA | TRBV5-6 | NA | CGGTYEQYF | TGTGGCGGGACCTACGAGCAGTACTTC
TRBJ1-2 | NA | TRBV18 | NA | CASSPLPGVGANYGYTF | TGTGCCAGCTCACCATTGCCAGGGGTAGGCGCTAACTATGGCTACACCTTC
TRBJ2-7 | NA | TRBV18 | NA | CASSPRTGSSYEQYF | TGTGCCAGCTCACCTCGCACAGGGTCTTCCTACGAGCAGTACTTC
TRBJ1-1 | TRBD1 | TRBV2 | NA | CASSENRQGAPPQAFF | TGTGCCAGCAGTGAAAATCGGCAGGGGGCGCCTCCTCAAGCTTTCTTT
TRBJ2-5 | NA | TRBV27 | NA | CASSFRGTGETQYF | TGTGCCAGCAGTTTTCGGGGGACCGGGGAGACCCAGTACTTC
TRBJ2-5 | NA | TRBV28 | NA | CASSEGRETQYF | TGTGCCAGCAGCGAGGGGAGGGAGACCCAGTACTTC
TRBJ1-2 | NA | TRBV7-3 | few | CASSPQGNYGYTF | TGTGCCAGCAGCCCCCAGGGGAACTATGGCTACACCTTC
TRBJ2-2 | TRBD2 | TRBV9 | NA | CASSVRAGGNTGELFF | TGTGCCAGCAGCGTTAGAGCGGGGGGAAACACCGGGGAGCTGTTTTTT
TRBJ1-2 | NA | TRBV6-5 | NA | CASSYSAANYGYTF | TGTGCCAGCAGTTACTCGGCAGCTAACTATGGCTACACCTTC
TRBJ2-7 | TRBD1 | TRBV23-1 | NA | CASGNGTVHEQYF | TGCGCCAGCGGTAATGGGACAGTCCACGAGCAGTACTTC
TRBJ2-1 | NA | TRBV6-1 | NA | CASSYRGLYNEQFF | TGTGCCAGCAGTTATCGAGGGCTTTACAATGAGCAGTTCTTC
TRBJ1-2 | TRBD1 | TRBV14 | NA | CASSPLTGARYGYTF | TGTGCCAGCAGCCCCTTAACAGGGGCCCGCTATGGCTACACCTTC
TRBJ2-7 | TRBD1 | TRBV5-1 | NA | CASSLARQGKGHEQYF | TGCGCCAGCAGCTTGGCTCGACAGGGCAAGGGGCACGAGCAGTACTTC
TRBJ1-1 | NA | TRBV2 | few | CASSSVLRGTEAFF | TGTGCCAGCAGTAGTGTCCTCCGGGGCACTGAAGCTTTCTTT
TRBJ2-4 | NA | TRBV7-7 | NA | CASSLEVVAAKNIQYF | TGTGCCAGCAGCTTAGAAGTCGTGGCAGCCAAAAACATTCAGTACTTC
TRBJ1-1 | TRBD1 | TRBV27 | NA | CASSFSTGGTEAFF | TGTGCCAGCAGTTTTTCAACAGGGGGGACTGAAGCTTTCTTT
TRBJ2-3 | TRBD2 | TRBV27 | once | CASSTQLAGIADTQYF | TGTGCCAGCAGTACTCAACTAGCGGGAATAGCAGATACGCAGTATTTT
TRBJ1-4 | TRBD1 | TRBV5-4 | NA | CASSRDRVETNEKLFF | TGTGCCAGCAGCCGAGACAGGGTGGAGACTAATGAAAAACTGTTTTTT
TRBJ2-2 | TRBD1 | TRBV5-4 | NA | CASSSGRGPNTGELFF | TGTGCCAGCAGCTCCGGCAGGGGGCCGAACACCGGGGAGCTGTTTTTT
TRBJ1-2 | NA | TRBV29-1 | once | CSVERGHLYTF | TGCAGCGTTGAAAGGGGCCACCTCTACACCTTC
TRBJ1-4 | NA | TRBV18 | NA | CASSPPGVISEKLFF | TGTGCCAGCTCACCACCAGGGGTAATTTCTGAAAAACTGTTTTTT